The rows below give T cell receptor beta chains drawn from one sample of a study of blood T cell repertoires in COVID-19. Sequencing used immunoSEQ multiplex PCR; TCRdb keeps in-frame clones, though not all of them. The top ten clones hold 3.9% of a sample with 360,000 or so clones, about nine tenths of them seen once. Sequenced material: peripheral blood. These receptors all stem from a woman in her sixties or seventies with COVID-19, enrolled during active disease. CDR3s include the opening cysteine and the closing phenylalanine or tryptophan. Each record gives: D gene, clone size, J gene, V gene, CDR3 protein, CDR3 DNA. The D gene is left open where the match is weak. The size of a clone is reported for some rows only, either as once, few or many, or as a class for expanded clones.

. . TRBJ2-6 TRBV19 CASSIQGLSGANVLTF TGTGCCAGTAGTATACAGGGGCTCTCTGGGGCCAACGTCCTGACTTTC
TRBD1 . TRBJ1-2 TRBV28 CASSPQGAQFYGYTF TGTGCCAGCAGCCCACAGGGGGCACAGTTCTATGGCTACACCTTC
. . TRBJ2-1 TRBV6-4 CASSDWQGGEQFF TGTGCCAGCAGTGATTGGCAGGGGGGTGAGCAGTTCTTC
. . TRBJ2-1 TRBV19 CASTPGGYNEQFF TGTGCCAGTACCCCCGGGGGATACAATGAGCAGTTCTTC
TRBD1 . TRBJ2-2 TRBV11-3 CASSLPRDRGGTGELFF TGTGCCAGCAGCCTCCCCCGCGACAGGGGTGGCACCGGGGAGCTGTTTTTT
. . TRBJ2-3 TRBV6-5 CASSSQGITTDTQYF TGTGCCAGCAGCTCTCAGGGGATAACCACAGATACGCAGTATTTT
TRBD1 . TRBJ1-1 TRBV10-3 CAISEGQGAVNTEAFF TGTGCCATCAGTGAGGGACAGGGGGCGGTGAACACTGAAGCTTTCTTT
TRBD1 . TRBJ2-7 TRBV18 CASSPLTPGTGSYEQYF TGTGCCAGCTCACCACTTACGCCCGGGACAGGGTCCTACGAGCAGTACTTC
TRBD1 once TRBJ1-6 TRBV7-3 CASSLGGQLNSPLHF TGTGCCAGCAGCTTAGGGGGACAGCTTAATTCACCCCTCCACTTT
. . TRBJ2-7 TRBV19 CASSIYNIPYEQYF TGTGCCAGTAGTATTTATAACATCCCCTACGAGCAGTACTTC
. . TRBJ1-4 TRBV18 CASSLQGGDEKLFF TGTGCCAGCTCACTTCAGGGAGGGGATGAAAAACTGTTTTTT
TRBD1 . TRBJ1-4 TRBV6-5 CASTQGATNEKLFF TGTGCCAGCACCCAGGGGGCAACTAATGAAAAACTGTTTTTT
. . TRBJ2-2 TRBV7-8 CASKIPPRSGITGELFF TGTGCCAGCAAAATTCCTCCACGCTCGGGAATCACCGGGGAGCTGTTTTTT
. . TRBJ1-6 TRBV11-3 CASSLTQVGSPLHF TGTGCCAGCAGCTTGACTCAAGTCGGATCACCCCTCCACTTT
. . TRBJ1-6 TRBV28 CASKDQGSSYNSPLHF TGTGCCAGCAAGGATCAAGGGAGCTCCTATAATTCACCCCTCCACTTT
. . TRBJ1-1 TRBV5-1 CASSLDSGGTEAFF TGCGCCAGCAGCTTGGATTCGGGGGGCACTGAAGCTTTCTTT
TRBD1 . TRBJ1-5 TRBV7-3 CASSTTGNQPQHF TGTGCCAGCAGCACGACAGGGAATCAGCCCCAGCATTTT
. . TRBJ1-4 TRBV6-5 CASSYSGTIEKLFF TGTGCCAGCAGTTACTCCGGGACAATCGAAAAACTGTTTTTT
. once TRBJ1-3 TRBV7-9 CAGRGAVHSGNTIYF TGTGCCGGGAGGGGCGCAGTCCACTCTGGAAACACCATATATTTT
TRBD2 . TRBJ2-3 TRBV19 CASSIEAGISTDTQYF TGTGCCAGTAGTATCGAAGCGGGGATAAGCACAGATACGCAGTATTTT
TRBD1 . TRBJ1-2 TRBV13 CASSLQGAIDGYTF TGTGCCAGCAGCCTCCAGGGGGCAATAGACGGCTACACCTTC
. once TRBJ1-4 TRBV5-4 CASSPPGGKLFF TGTGCCAGCAGCCCCCCCGGAGGAAAACTGTTTTTT
. . TRBJ1-2 TRBV12-3/TRBV12-4 CASRPDGGYGYTF TGTGCCAGCAGACCGGACGGAGGCTATGGCTACACCTTC
. once TRBJ1-2 TRBV6-5 CASFRGQEGYTF TGTGCCAGCTTTAGAGGGCAAGAAGGCTACACCTTC
. . TRBJ2-2 TRBV5-6 CASSLDSYTGELFF TGTGCCAGCAGCTTGGACAGTTACACCGGGGAGCTGTTTTTT
. . TRBJ2-1 TRBV5-4 CASSLGGDSYNEQFF TGTGCCAGCAGCTTGGGCGGGGATTCCTACAATGAGCAGTTCTTC
. . TRBJ1-4 TRBV6-1 CASSDRVYGNEKLFF TGTGCCAGCAGTGACAGGGTATATGGTAATGAAAAACTGTTTTTT